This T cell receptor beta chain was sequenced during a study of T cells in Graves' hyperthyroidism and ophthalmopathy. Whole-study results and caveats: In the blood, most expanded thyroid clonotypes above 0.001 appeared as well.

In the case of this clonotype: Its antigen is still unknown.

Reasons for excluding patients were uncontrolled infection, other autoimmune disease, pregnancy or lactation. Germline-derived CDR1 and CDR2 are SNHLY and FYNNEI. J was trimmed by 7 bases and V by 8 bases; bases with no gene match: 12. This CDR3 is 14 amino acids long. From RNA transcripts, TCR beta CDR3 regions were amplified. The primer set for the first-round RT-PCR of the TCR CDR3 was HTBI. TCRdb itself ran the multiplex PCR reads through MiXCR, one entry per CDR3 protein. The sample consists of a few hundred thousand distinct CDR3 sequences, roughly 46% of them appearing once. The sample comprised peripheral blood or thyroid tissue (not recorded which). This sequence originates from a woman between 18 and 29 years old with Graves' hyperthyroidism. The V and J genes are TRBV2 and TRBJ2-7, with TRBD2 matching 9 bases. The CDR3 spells CASFPGLAYNEQYF. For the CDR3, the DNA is TGTGCCAGCTTTCCGGGACTAGCCTACAATGAGCAGTACTTC.